A single sample gave rise to the 7 T cell receptor beta chains below, sequenced in a study of T cell responses to AZD1222 COVID-19 vaccine. Repertoires were generated with immunoSEQ multiplex PCR, while TCRdb's copy carries only in-frame clones and drops some. The sample records 140,000 to 150,000 clones, 85% to 95% being singletons. The sequencing here drew on peripheral blood, taken on day 0 of AZD1222 vaccination. Every receptor here comes from an adult in good health.

The gene calls are TRBV7-2 and TRBJ2-1, with D unclear. Germline CDR1 SGHTA, CDR2 FQGNSA. Trimming removed 4 bases at V and 4 bases at J, with 14 bases between. This CDR3 is 15 amino acids long. The CDR3 here is CASSSYGSQYNEQFF. The CDR3, as DNA: TGTGCCAGCAGCTCCTACGGGTCCCAGTACAATGAGCAGTTCTTC.

This chain connects TRBV4-1 to TRBJ2-3; D is ambiguous. V was shortened by 0 bases and J by 4 bases, with 5 bases between the two germline ends. CDR3 size: 13 residues. Germline V lookup: CDR1 MGHRA, CDR2 YSYEKL. The CDR3 sequence: CASSQERADTQYF. In DNA form, the CDR3 reads TGCGCCAGCAGCCAAGAAAGGGCAGATACGCAGTATTTT.

This clone was detected only a few times. V and J are TRBV10-1 and TRBJ2-2, with unresolved D. Trimming removed 2 bases from V and 3 bases from J, with 7 bases in between. The CDR3 contains 14 residues. Germline V gives CDR1 WNHNN, CDR2 SYGVQD (reference sequence). CDR3 amino acids: CASSEAEHTGELFF. The CDR3 nucleotides read TGCGCCAGCAGTGAGGCTGAACACACCGGGGAGCTGTTTTTT.

This clone appeared a single time. J is TRBJ2-1 and V is TRBV5-4; tentatively, D is TRBD1 (5 bases). The CDR3 runs 14 residues. V was cut by 4 bases and J by 5 bases, with 13 bases left in between. Germline lookup yields CDR1 SGHNT and CDR2 YYREEE (reference sequence). The CDR3 DNA reads as TGTGCCAGCAGCGCCTCTTCCAGGGACAATGAGCAGTTCTTC. Its translation: CASSASSRDNEQFF.

V and J are TRBV6-5 and TRBJ2-5, with D possibly TRBD2 on 6 matching bases. There are 14 residues in the CDR3. Germline lookup yields CDR1 MNHEY and CDR2 SVGAGI. The V end was cut by 6 bases, the J end by 2 bases, with 13 bases between. The CDR3 sequence is CASSPPGRQETQYF. DNA for the CDR3: TGTGCCAGCAGCCCCCCAGGGAGGCAAGAGACCCAGTACTTC.

The chain employs TRBV5-1 and TRBJ2-2, with D uncertain. Germline assignment: CDR1 SGHRS and CDR2 YFSETQ. V was pared by 4 bases and J by 4 bases, with 8 bases between. The CDR3 runs 13 residues. CDR3 amino acids: CASSPSRTGELFF. The CDR3 region has the DNA TGCGCCAGCAGCCCCTCCCGCACCGGGGAGCTGTTTTTT.

The chain links TRBV5-1 to TRBJ1-1; no clear D gene. The V gene's germline CDR1 is SGHRS and CDR2 YFSETQ. The length of the CDR3 is 13 residues. Deletions cut 0 bases from V and 5 bases from J, with 8 bases between. The chain's CDR3 is CASSLVGRTEAFF. DNA of the CDR3: TGCGCCAGCAGCTTGGTGGGGAGGACTGAAGCTTTCTTT.